Here is one TCR beta chain with its context. The data originate from a study of blood T cell repertoires in COVID-19. Study as a whole: Nucleic acid was either cDNA or gDNA, and it came from T cells, B-cell-depleted T cells, or PBMCs.

Using immunoSEQ multiplex PCR, the repertoire was profiled, and TCRdb retains in-frame clones only, with some absent. The sample has 250,000 to 300,000 clones; roughly 86% are singletons. This CDR3 spans 14 amino acids. This sequence was found in a woman aged 25 to 45 with COVID-19, enrolled during active disease. This sequence joins TRBV1 and TRBJ1-4. TRBV1 corresponds to a pseudogene. The material sequenced was peripheral blood. The CDR3 DNA reads as TGCACCAGCAGCCGGGGGGTACTTTACGAAAAACTGTTTTTT. It is translated as CTSSRGVLYEKLFF.